The 15 T cell receptor beta chains reported below all come from one sample, sequenced in a study of blood T cell repertoires in COVID-19. Clones were read by immunoSEQ multiplex PCR, and TCRdb kept only the in-frame ones, dropping some. Seen here are around 110,000 clones, approximately 90% observed once, and the top ten hold roughly 1.2%. The sample was peripheral blood. These receptor sequences come from a woman in her twenties or thirties with acute or convalescent COVID-19.

This clone was found a few times. The J gene is TRBJ1-2, the V gene TRBV28; 8 bases agree with TRBD1. Unmatched junction bases numbered 20, after V lost 6 bases and J lost 8 bases. CDR3 length: 17 amino acids. Germline CDR1 and CDR2: MDHEN and SYDVKM. This CDR3 is CASSPWAGGAGFGGYTF. CDR3 in DNA: TGTGCCAGCAGCCCTTGGGCAGGGGGCGCCGGATTTGGGGGCTACACCTTC.

This chain uses TRBV10-2 with TRBJ1-5; D is undetermined. Deletions cut 4 bases from V and 0 bases from J, with 7 bases between. This CDR3 region has 14 residues. Germline CDR1 reads WSHSY; CDR2 reads SAAADI. The CDR3 is CASSAAYSNQPQHF. The CDR3 DNA is TGCGCCAGCAGTGCAGCGTATAGCAATCAGCCCCAGCATTTT.

This chain joins TRBV10-1 and TRBJ2-2, with TRBD2 matching 10 bases. Germline loops: CDR1 WNHNN, CDR2 SYGVQD (reference sequence). Germline trimming cut 5 bases from V and 2 bases from J; bases unmatched to any gene: 8. This CDR3 contains 17 residues. The CDR3 loop is CASSSAASGGNTGELFF. The CDR3 DNA follows: TGCGCCAGCAGTTCTGCGGCTAGCGGGGGCAACACCGGGGAGCTGTTTTTT.

The chain couples TRBV12-3 or TRBV12-4 to TRBJ1-2; D is unresolved. The CDR3 is made up of 13 amino acids. V lost 5 bases, J lost 6 bases, and 13 bases lay in between. The CDR3 sequence: CASSPRGKNGYTF. CDR3 sequence (DNA): TGTGCCAGCAGTCCTCGGGGTAAGAATGGCTACACCTTC.

V gene TRBV4-1 combines with J gene TRBJ1-5, with TRBD1 matching 9 bases. This CDR3 comprises 14 residues. Germline values: CDR1 MGHRA, CDR2 YSYEKL. V was pared by 6 bases and J by 5 bases, with 5 bases of the junction left unmatched. Here the CDR3 reads CASRPTGGHQPQHF. DNA of the CDR3: TGCGCCAGCAGACCGACAGGGGGGCATCAGCCCCAGCATTTT.

The chain carries TRBV6-2 or TRBV6-3 and TRBJ2-2; D call uncertain. The ends were cut back, 2 bases at V and 6 bases at J, with 13 bases in the middle. The CDR3 has 15 amino acids. Germline CDR1 MNHEY, CDR2 SVGEGT. CDR3 sequence reads: CASSYLANESGELFF. The CDR3 nucleotides read TGTGCCAGCAGTTACCTCGCTAATGAATCCGGGGAGCTGTTTTTT.

The chain joins TRBV30 to TRBJ1-4, with 7 bases lining up with TRBD1. The junction had 4 bases not matched to a gene; V was cut back by 3 bases and J by 6 bases. The CDR3 spans 13 residues. CDR1 is GTSNPN, CDR2 SVGIG, per germline (reference sequence). The CDR3 sequence is CAWRAGGYEKLFF. The CDR3, as DNA: TGTGCCTGGAGAGCAGGGGGGTATGAAAAACTGTTTTTT.

The chain couples TRBV4-1 to TRBJ1-2; 8 nucleotides line up with TRBD1. The germline V gene has CDR1 MGHRA and CDR2 YSYEKL. The junction had 15 bases not matched to a gene; V was cut back by 1 base and J by 8 bases. The CDR3 sequence is 17 residues long. This CDR3 reads CASSQVGQGGGFRGYTF. CDR3 bases: TGCGCCAGCAGCCAAGTAGGACAGGGAGGGGGCTTCCGAGGCTACACCTTC.

This chain links TRBV24-1 with TRBJ1-2; 8 bases align to TRBD1. Per the germline V gene, CDR1 is KGHDR and CDR2 is SFDVKD. The trim removed 4 bases at V and 1 base at J, leaving 4 bases unmatched. The CDR3 is made up of 15 amino acids. In nucleotides, the CDR3 is TGTGCCACCAGTGAGAGCAGGGGGCTTAACTATGGCTACACCTTC. It encodes CATSESRGLNYGYTF.

The J gene is TRBJ2-1, the V gene TRBV9; 7 bases align to TRBD1. The CDR3 loop spans 16 amino acids. The J segment lost 3 bases and the V segment lost 4 bases, leaving 10 bases of the junction unmatched. Germline CDR1 and CDR2: SGDLS and YYNGEE. The CDR3 spells CASSHNRDRDYNEQFF. The CDR3 DNA reads TGTGCCAGCAGCCATAACCGGGACAGAGACTACAATGAGCAGTTCTTC.

DNA of the CDR3: TGTGCCAGCAGCCAACTAGAAGGAGAGACCCAGTACTTC. As protein: CASSQLEGETQYF. The rearrangement joins TRBV7-3 to TRBJ2-5; possible D gene TRBD2, 5 bases. The germline CDR1 and CDR2 sequences are SGHTA and FQGTGA. This CDR3 is 13 amino acids long. Trimming took 5 bases from V and 4 from J, leaving 11 bases between them.

This sequence joins TRBV11-2 and TRBJ1-1, with a possible D match to TRBD1 (5 bases). Germline V gene data show CDR1 as SGHAT and CDR2 as FQNNGV. The CDR3 loop spans 16 amino acids. V shed 1 base and J shed 5 bases, with 17 bases lying between them. The CDR3 nucleotides are TGTGCCAGCAGCTTAGGAAAGGCTAGGAGGGGAACTGAAGCTTTCTTT. Amino acid sequence: CASSLGKARRGTEAFF.

This rearrangement joins TRBV27 to TRBJ2-1; 7 bases are a match to TRBD1. This CDR3 is built from 14 residues. The V segment lost 8 bases and the J segment 1 base; nucleotides outside the gene matches: 5. Looked up from germline, CDR1 is MNHEY and CDR2 is SMNVEV (reference sequence). The CDR3 protein is CASHGTASYNEQFF. The CDR3 nucleotides are TGTGCCAGCCATGGGACAGCGTCCTACAATGAGCAGTTCTTC.

V and J are TRBV7-6 and TRBJ1-2; no definite D call. V was clipped by 5 bases and J by 6 bases, with 13 bases between them. The CDR3 is 13 residues long. Germline CDR1 SGHVS, CDR2 FNYEAQ. This chain's CDR3 is CASSRGASDGYTF. As DNA, the CDR3 is TGTGCCAGCAGCCGGGGAGCATCTGATGGCTACACCTTC.

The V call is TRBV5-1, the J call TRBJ1-1, with 9 positions matching TRBD1. Germline V gene sequence: CDR1 SGHRS, CDR2 YFSETQ. CDR3 length equals 15 residues. V shed 3 bases and J 4 bases; nucleotides not matched to a gene: 7. The CDR3 loop reads CASSSTGQGVTEAFF. Written as DNA, the CDR3 is TGCGCCAGCAGCTCAACGGGACAGGGAGTCACTGAAGCTTTCTTT.